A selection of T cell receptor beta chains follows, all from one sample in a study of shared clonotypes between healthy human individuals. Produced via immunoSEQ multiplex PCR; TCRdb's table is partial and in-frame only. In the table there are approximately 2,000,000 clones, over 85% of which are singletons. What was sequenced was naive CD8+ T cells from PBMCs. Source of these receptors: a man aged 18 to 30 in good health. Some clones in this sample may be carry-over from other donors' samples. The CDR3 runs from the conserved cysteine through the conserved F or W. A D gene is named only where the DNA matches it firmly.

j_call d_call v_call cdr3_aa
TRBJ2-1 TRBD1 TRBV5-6 CASSGSGTGYYNEQFF
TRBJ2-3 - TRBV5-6 CASSLHGGFTNTQYF
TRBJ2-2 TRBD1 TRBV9 CASSVGPGGLTGELFF
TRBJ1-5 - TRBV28 CASSGKGVGKPQHF
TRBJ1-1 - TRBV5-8 CASSFGVVNAEAFF
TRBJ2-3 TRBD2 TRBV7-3 CASSLTSLAGPRVHLTDTQYF
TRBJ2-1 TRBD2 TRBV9 CASSEVRTSGYNEQFF
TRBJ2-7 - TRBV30 CAWRVGQTYEQYF
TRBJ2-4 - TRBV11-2 CASSLEGRDKNIQYF
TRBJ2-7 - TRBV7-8 CASTTVAGSPYEQYF
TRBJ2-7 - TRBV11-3 CASSLTVTYEQYF
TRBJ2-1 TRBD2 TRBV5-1 CASSGRLAGGLSDEQFF
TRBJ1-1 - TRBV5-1 CASSLDNRYGNTEAFF
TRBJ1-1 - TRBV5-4 CASSQDWEYGTEAFF
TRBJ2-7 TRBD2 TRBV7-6 CASSLGPSAGEAYEQYF
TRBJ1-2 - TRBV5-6 CASSGGVVYGYTF
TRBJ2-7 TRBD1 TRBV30 CAWETGPGEQYF